The TCR beta chain described here comes from a study of shared clonotypes between healthy human individuals. For the study at large: Donors had three CD4 naive, three CD4 memory, two CD8 naive and one CD8 memory plate apiece.

Germline values: CDR1 MDHEN, CDR2 SYDVKM. V lost 2 bases to trimming and J lost 7 bases; unmatched junction nucleotides: 8. The length of the CDR3 is 15 residues. Naive CD8 cells were CD45RO-negative, positively selected for CCR7, excluding terminally differentiated effector memory CD45RA+ cells. In the authors' methods: ImmunoSEQ supplied junction-only sequences lacking quality scores, so filtering was different. Data came from immunoSEQ multiplex PCR; TCRdb stores just in-frame clones and leaves some out. D and trimming were read from the DNA, whereas the V and J calls and clone size are those reported in that table. The repertoire consists of roughly 590,000 clones, with about 95% occurring once and the leading ten covering 0.1% to 0.11%.

Input material: naive CD8+ T cells sorted from blood. This TCR was sampled from a woman aged 25 to 39 in good health. V is TRBV28 and J is TRBJ2-1; TRBD2 aligns across 7 bases. CDR3 in amino acids: CASSLRPRRGNEQFF. The CDR3 DNA reads TGTGCCAGCAGTTTACGCCCCAGGCGGGGGAATGAGCAGTTCTTC.